This passage covers 25 T cell receptor beta chains from one sample sequenced in a study of glioma-infiltrating T cells after dendritic cell vaccination. Produced via immunoSEQ multiplex PCR; TCRdb's table is partial and in-frame only. Among 91,000 or so clones listed, approximately 84% were seen once. Documented time point: after dendritic cell vaccination, including at tumor progression/relapse. The specimen was blood, collected after dendritic cell vaccination. These receptors all come from a human donor with glioblastoma.

The rearrangement joins TRBV30 to TRBJ2-5; 10 bases agree with TRBD2. CDR1 is GTSNPN and CDR2 is SVGIG in the germline V gene (reference sequence). V trimming: 6 bases; J trimming: 3 bases; junction bases outside the gene matches: 10. The CDR3 runs 15 residues. The CDR3 here is CACTSSGSSEETQYF. The CDR3 region has the DNA TGTGCCTGCACATCTAGCGGGAGTTCGGAAGAGACCCAGTACTTC.

The J gene is TRBJ2-1, the V gene TRBV7-8; tentatively, D is TRBD2 (6 bases). The germline CDR1 and CDR2 sequences are SGHVS and FQNEAQ. With 1 base removed from V and 8 bases from J, the gap between germline ends came to 9 bases. The CDR3 spans 13 residues. The CDR3 DNA follows: TGTGCCAGCAGCTTAGGACTAGGGTATGAGCAGTTCTTC. Translation gives CASSLGLGYEQFF.

The V and J genes are TRBV25-1 and TRBJ2-2, with TRBD1 matching 10 bases. Per germline, CDR1 MGHDK and CDR2 SYGVNS. This CDR3 is 16 amino acids long. The V segment lost 5 bases and the J segment 6 bases; nucleotides outside the gene matches: 9. CDR3 DNA sequence: TGTGCCAGCAGTTTGAATCGGGGACAGGGGTCCGGGGAGCTGTTTTTT. This codes for CASSLNRGQGSGELFF.

The chain combines TRBV9 with TRBJ1-3; no definite D call. V shed 0 bases and J shed 0 bases, with 10 bases lying between them. Germline CDR1 SGDLS, CDR2 YYNGEE. The CDR3 extends over 16 amino acids. CDR3 bases: TGTGCCAGCAGCGTAGGATGGGGAGACTCTGGAAACACCATATATTTT. It codes for CASSVGWGDSGNTIYF.

V usage is TRBV10-3 and J usage is TRBJ2-5, with D possibly matching TRBD1 (6 bases). The germline V and J ends were trimmed by 3 bases and 2 bases, with 10 bases remaining between them. CDR1 and CDR2 from the germline V gene are ENHRY and SYGVKD. This CDR3 comprises 14 residues. The CDR3 region is CAISDRTGQETQYF. In DNA form, the CDR3 reads TGTGCCATCAGTGATCGAACAGGGCAAGAGACCCAGTACTTC.

The chain couples TRBV19 to TRBJ1-5; a weak D match, TRBD1 (6 bases). The CDR3 sequence is 13 residues long. V dropped 7 bases and J dropped 7 bases, with 14 bases sitting between them. Germline assignment: CDR1 LNHDA and CDR2 SQIVND (reference sequence). The CDR3 here is CASNRERGQPQHF. For the CDR3, the DNA is TGTGCCAGTAACAGGGAACGAGGACAGCCCCAGCATTTT.

The chain uses TRBV5-4 and TRBJ2-7; unclear D gene. The V end lost 5 bases, the J end lost 2 bases, and 17 bases lay between the germline ends. Germline loops: CDR1 SGHNT, CDR2 YYREEE (reference sequence). The CDR3 has 15 amino acids. For the CDR3, the DNA is TGTGCCAGCAGACTAAGCCCCCATAGTGCCTACGAGCAGTACTTC. It specifies CASRLSPHSAYEQYF.

The chain links TRBV6-5 to TRBJ1-5, with TRBD1 matching 7 bases. CDR1 and CDR2 (germline): MNHEY, SVGAGI. There are 13 residues in the CDR3. Trimming cost V 6 bases and J 7 bases; bases outside gene matches: 6. DNA of the CDR3: TGTGCCAGCAGGACAGGGCCATCCCAGCCCCAGCATTTT. This gives the protein CASRTGPSQPQHF.

The chain carries TRBV27 and TRBJ1-5, with 9 bases identical to TRBD1. The CDR3 has 16 residues. V trimming: 6 bases; J trimming: 6 bases; junction bases outside the gene matches: 12. From germline, CDR1 is MNHEY and CDR2 SMNVEV (reference sequence). This chain's CDR3 is CASSLNTGGTIQPQHF. The CDR3 DNA follows: TGTGCCAGCAGCTTAAATACAGGGGGCACGATTCAGCCCCAGCATTTT.

The rearrangement uses TRBV30 and TRBJ1-4; 11 bases map to TRBD1. Germline lookup yields CDR1 GTSNPN and CDR2 SVGIG (reference sequence). The CDR3 covers 15 residues. With 3 bases clipped from V and 5 bases from J, the junction kept 5 bases outside the gene matches. For the CDR3, the DNA is TGTGCCTGGAGCGGGGACAGGGGGAGGAATGAAAAACTGTTTTTT. Protein: CAWSGDRGRNEKLFF.

The chain has TRBV6-1 and TRBJ1-1; D not resolved. CDR1 MNHNS and CDR2 SASEGT come from the germline V gene. Trimming removed 2 bases from V and 6 bases from J, with 10 bases in between. The CDR3 length is 13 residues. This chain's CDR3 is CASSEIGEAEAFF. CDR3 coding DNA: TGTGCCAGCAGTGAAATTGGTGAGGCTGAAGCTTTCTTT.

This rearrangement joins TRBV11-2 to TRBJ1-5; possible D gene TRBD1, 6 bases. V shed 5 bases and J shed 7 bases, with 9 bases lying between them. The CDR3 spans 12 residues. The V gene's germline CDR1 is SGHAT and CDR2 FQNNGV. CDR3 sequence: CASSQQGQPQHF. The CDR3, as DNA: TGTGCCAGCAGCCAACAGGGACAGCCCCAGCATTTT.

This clone was observed a single time. This chain joins TRBV27 and TRBJ1-2; the match to TRBD1 covers 7 bases. Looked up from germline, CDR1 is MNHEY and CDR2 is SMNVEV (reference sequence). The CDR3 has 13 residues. With 7 bases clipped from V and 0 bases from J, the junction kept 2 bases outside the gene matches. Here the CDR3 reads CASKQGANYGYTF. The CDR3 DNA sequence: TGTGCCAGCAAGCAGGGGGCTAACTATGGCTACACCTTC.

The chain carries TRBV5-4 and TRBJ2-3; weak D call: TRBD2 (6 bases). Germline CDR1 reads SGHNT; CDR2 reads YYREEE (reference sequence). Trimming took 4 bases from V and 1 from J, leaving 13 bases between them. The CDR3 is 15 residues long. In DNA form, the CDR3 reads TGTGCCAGCAGCAGAGACCCGGGGGGCACAGATACGCAGTATTTT. Protein product: CASSRDPGGTDTQYF. Using reference TRBV5-4 and TRBJ2-3 for the parts outside the CDR3, the full variable domain is ETGVTQSPTHLIKTRGQQVTLRCSSQSGHNTVSWYQQALGQGPQFIFQYYREEENGRGNFPPRFSGLQFPNYSSELNVNALELDDSALYLCASSRDPGGTDTQYFGPGTRLTVL.

CDR3 in DNA: TGTGCCAGCAGCCAGGGGCTAGCGGGAGGGGGAGGCGAGACCCAGTACTTC. It codes for CASSQGLAGGGGETQYF. The rearrangement uses TRBV4-2 and TRBJ2-5; 12 bases are shared with TRBD2. Germline V lookup: CDR1 LGHNA, CDR2 YNFKEQ. The CDR3 runs to 17 residues. Trimming took 3 bases from V and 5 from J; bases not matched to a gene: 10.

The chain joins TRBV14 to TRBJ1-1; tentative D call: TRBD1 (5 bases). The CDR3 runs 14 residues. Trimming shortened V by 2 bases and J by 1 base, and 8 bases separated the two germline ends. The germline V gene has CDR1 SGHDN and CDR2 FVKESK. CDR3 DNA: TGTGCCAGCAGCCAACATCAGGGGAACACTGAAGCTTTCTTT. This translates into CASSQHQGNTEAFF.

This rearrangement joins TRBV30 to TRBJ2-3; no firm D call. V gave up 1 base and J gave up 2 bases, with 10 bases separating them. This CDR3 is 14 amino acids long. Germline lookup yields CDR1 GTSNPN and CDR2 SVGIG (reference sequence). DNA for the CDR3: TGTGCCTGGAGTGCACAGCCGGTCACAGATACGCAGTATTTT. Encoded protein: CAWSAQPVTDTQYF.

The V and J genes are TRBV5-1 and TRBJ2-4, with a tentative D call TRBD1 (6 bases). The CDR3 is 12 residues long. V lost 3 bases to trimming and J lost 11 bases, with 12 bases between them. Germline V gene data show CDR1 as SGHRS and CDR2 as YFSETQ. The CDR3 DNA follows: TGCGCCAGCAGCTCCCAGGGGTCAGTTCAGTACTTC. Amino acids: CASSSQGSVQYF.

Comment on this clone: Relative to the germline gene, one junction end is altered; a read error may explain this. The rearrangement uses TRBV30 and TRBJ2-5; tentatively, D is TRBD1 (6 bases). This CDR3 is built from 16 residues. Germline V gene data show CDR1 as GTSNPN and CDR2 as SVGIG (reference sequence). CDR3 sequence reads: CAWRPPLRTDQEIQYF. CDR3 nucleotides: TGTGCCTGGAGGCCACCACTCCGGACAGACCAAGAGATCCAGTACTTC.

This clone was observed a handful of times. This chain connects TRBV25-1 to TRBJ2-3; 7 bases match TRBD2. Per germline, CDR1 MGHDK and CDR2 SYGVNS. V dropped 5 bases and J dropped 7; count of bases not matched to a gene: 12. CDR3 length: 15 residues. CDR3 coding DNA: TGTGCCAGCAGTCCGGGGGGAGTGGGGTGGAATACGCAGTATTTT. Protein: CASSPGGVGWNTQYF.

The chain joins TRBV9 to TRBJ2-7; a weak D match, TRBD1 (6 bases). Germline CDR1 SGDLS, CDR2 YYNGEE. The CDR3 is made up of 15 amino acids. V gave up 0 bases and J gave up 1 base, with 11 bases separating them. This chain's CDR3 is CASSVDQGWSYEQYF. CDR3 in DNA: TGTGCCAGCAGCGTAGATCAGGGGTGGTCCTACGAGCAGTACTTC.

This clone was counted only a few times. The chain joins TRBV7-3 to TRBJ2-5; D may be TRBD1 (6 bases). Trimming pared 5 bases from V and 2 bases from J, leaving 12 bases between. Germline CDR1 and CDR2: SGHTA and FQGTGA. CDR3 length: 14 residues. The CDR3 DNA is TGTGCCAGCAGCCGCGACAGGTCACAAGAGACCCAGTACTTC. It translates to CASSRDRSQETQYF.

In this sample, this clone turned up a few times. The rearrangement uses TRBV5-4 and TRBJ2-5; 8 nucleotides agree with TRBD1. Unmatched junction bases numbered 10, after V lost 4 bases and J lost 5 bases. The V gene's germline CDR1 is SGHNT and CDR2 YYREEE (reference sequence). CDR3 length: 15 residues. As DNA, the CDR3 is TGTGCCAGCAGCCATACCCAGGGGGCGCGGGAGACCCAGTACTTC. It yields the protein CASSHTQGARETQYF.

The CDR3 sequence is CASSQGQGWDEQFF. DNA for the CDR3: TGCGCCAGCAGCCAAGGACAGGGATGGGATGAGCAGTTCTTC. The rearrangement links TRBV5-1 to TRBJ2-1; 8 bases are shared with TRBD1. CDR3 size: 14 residues. J gave up 8 bases and V 4 bases, and 8 bases lay outside the gene matches. The germline gives CDR1 SGHRS, CDR2 YFSETQ.

The sample holds a few counts of this clone. The gene calls are TRBV6-6 and TRBJ1-5; D uncertain. The CDR3 has 12 residues. V lost 2 bases and J 5 bases, leaving 4 bases between the germline ends. Germline assignment: CDR1 MNHNY and CDR2 SVGAGI (reference sequence). CDR3 protein: CASSYADQPQHF. DNA for the CDR3: TGTGCCAGCAGTTACGCGGATCAGCCCCAGCATTTT.